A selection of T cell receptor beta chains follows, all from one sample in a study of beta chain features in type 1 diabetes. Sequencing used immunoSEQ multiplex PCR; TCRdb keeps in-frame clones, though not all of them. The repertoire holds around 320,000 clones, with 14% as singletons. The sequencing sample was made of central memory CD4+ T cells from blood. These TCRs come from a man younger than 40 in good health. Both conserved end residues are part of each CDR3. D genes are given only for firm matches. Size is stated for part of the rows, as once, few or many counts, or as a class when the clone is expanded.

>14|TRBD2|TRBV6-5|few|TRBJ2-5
TGTGCCAGCAGTTCAAGCGGGATGGGAGAGACCCAGTACTTC
CASSSSGMGETQYF
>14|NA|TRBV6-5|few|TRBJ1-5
TGTGCCAGCAGCCAAGGGGTCCGGGTTCAGCCCCAGCATTTT
CASSQGVRVQPQHF
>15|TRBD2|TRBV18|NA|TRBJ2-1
TGTGCCAGCTCACCGGGACTAGCGGGAGCGTATGAGCAGTTCTTC
CASSPGLAGAYEQFF
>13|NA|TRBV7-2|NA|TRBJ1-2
TGTGCCAGCAGTACTTGGGAGTATGGTGGCTACACCTTC
CASSTWEYGGYTF
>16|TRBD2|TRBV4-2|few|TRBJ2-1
TGTGCCAGCAGCCAGGGGACTAGCGGGAGCTTGCATGAGCAGTTCTTC
CASSQGTSGSLHEQFF
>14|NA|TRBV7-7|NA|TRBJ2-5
TGTGCCAGCAGCCTAAATGTGGGGCAAGAGACCCAGTACTTC
CASSLNVGQETQYF
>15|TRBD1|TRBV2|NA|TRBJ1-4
TGTGCCAGCAGTGACACCGGACAGGGTTCTCTAAAACTGTTTTTT
CASSDTGQGSLKLFF
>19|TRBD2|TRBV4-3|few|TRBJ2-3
TGCGCCAGCAGCCAGTCGGGCGTGACTAGCGGGGGGGCCCCAGATACGCAGTATTTT
CASSQSGVTSGGAPDTQYF
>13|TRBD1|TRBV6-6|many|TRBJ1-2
TGTGCCAGCAGTTCCCGACAGGGGGAAGGCTACACCTTC
CASSSRQGEGYTF
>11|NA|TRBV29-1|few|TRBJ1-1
TGCAGCGTTGAAGGAAACACTGAAGCTTTCTTT
CSVEGNTEAFF
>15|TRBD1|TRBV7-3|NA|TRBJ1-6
TGTGCCAGCAGCCGGGACAGCGGTCGTATTTCACCCCTCCACTTT
CASSRDSGRISPLHF
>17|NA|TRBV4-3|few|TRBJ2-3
TGCGCCAGCAGCCAAGAGATTGGCCGGGGGTGGACAGATACGCAGTATTTT
CASSQEIGRGWTDTQYF
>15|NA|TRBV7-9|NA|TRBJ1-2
TGTGCCAGCAGCTCCCCCTTCGGGGGTTTCTATGGCTACACCTTC
CASSSPFGGFYGYTF
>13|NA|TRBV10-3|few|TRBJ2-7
TGTGCCAGCAGTTACGTGGGGAATGGCGAGCAGTACTTC
CASSYVGNGEQYF
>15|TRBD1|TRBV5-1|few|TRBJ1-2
TGCGCCAGCAGCTCGGGACAGGCAGTAGGGGCTGGCTACACCTTC
CASSSGQAVGAGYTF
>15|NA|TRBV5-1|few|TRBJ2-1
TGCGCCAGCAGCACCGGGACGGATACCTACAATGAGCAGTTCTTC
CASSTGTDTYNEQFF
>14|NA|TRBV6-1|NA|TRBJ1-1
TGTGCCAGCAGCTCATTCGTCGGGAACACTGAAGCTTTCTTT
CASSSFVGNTEAFF
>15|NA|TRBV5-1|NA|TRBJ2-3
TGCGCCAGCAGCTTGAATTGGCGTACCACAGATACGCAGTATTTT
CASSLNWRTTDTQYF
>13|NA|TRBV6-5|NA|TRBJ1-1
TGTGCCAGCAGTACGGACAGAACCACTGAAGCTTTCTTT
CASSTDRTTEAFF
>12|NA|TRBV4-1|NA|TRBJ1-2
TGCGCCAGCAGCCACAGGGTCTATGGCTACACCTTC
CASSHRVYGYTF
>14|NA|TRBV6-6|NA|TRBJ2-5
TGTGCCAGCAGTTACTCGTCAAAATCAGAGACCCAGTACTTC
CASSYSSKSETQYF
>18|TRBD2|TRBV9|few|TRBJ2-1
TGTGCCAGCAGCGTAGGGTTCGGGGCTAGCGGTCCTCCTGGTGAGCAGTTCTTC
CASSVGFGASGPPGEQFF
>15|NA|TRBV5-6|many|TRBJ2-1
TGTGCCAGCAGCTTGGGACCGACGGAAAACAATGAGCAGTTCTTC
CASSLGPTENNEQFF
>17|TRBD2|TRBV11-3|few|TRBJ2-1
TGTGCCAGCAGCTTAGGAGCCGGAGCGGGAGTCTACAATGAGCAGTTCTTC
CASSLGAGAGVYNEQFF
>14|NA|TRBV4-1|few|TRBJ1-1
TGCGCCAGCAGCCAAGATGACCCCGGCACTGAAGCTTTCTTT
CASSQDDPGTEAFF
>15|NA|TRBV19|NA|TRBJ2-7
TGTGCCAGTAGTATAGATCGGAGGGGGTCCTACGAGCAGTACTTC
CASSIDRRGSYEQYF
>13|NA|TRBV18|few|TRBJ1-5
TGTGCCAGCTCACCAGGACAGAATCAGCCCCAGCATTTT
CASSPGQNQPQHF
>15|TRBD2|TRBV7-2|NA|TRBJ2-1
TGTGCCAGCAGCTTGCTAGCGGGAGCGTACAATGAGCAGTTCTTC
CASSLLAGAYNEQFF
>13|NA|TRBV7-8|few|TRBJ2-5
TGTGCCAGCAGCTTCGTGGGAGCCGAGACCCAGTACTTC
CASSFVGAETQYF
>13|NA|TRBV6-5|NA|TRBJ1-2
TGTGCCAGCAGTAGGACAGCAACATATGGCTACACCTTC
CASSRTATYGYTF
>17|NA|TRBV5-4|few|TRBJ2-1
TGTGCCAGCATGCCAGGGGAGGGTCTTAGCTCCTACAATGAGCAGTTCTTC
CASMPGEGLSSYNEQFF
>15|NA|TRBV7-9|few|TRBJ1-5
TGTGCCAGCAGCTCCATGGGGACGGTGGATCAGCCCCAGCATTTT
CASSSMGTVDQPQHF
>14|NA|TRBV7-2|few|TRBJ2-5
TGTGCCAGCAGCTTAAAAGGGAACCAAGAGACCCAGTACTTC
CASSLKGNQETQYF
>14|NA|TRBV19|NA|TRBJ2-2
TGTGCCAGTATGATAGCACCGAACACCGGGGAGCTGTTTTTT
CASMIAPNTGELFF
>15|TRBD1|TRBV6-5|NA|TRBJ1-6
TGTGCCAGCAGTTGGACAGGGGGCGAGTCAGGGCCCCTCCACTTT
CASSWTGGESGPLHF
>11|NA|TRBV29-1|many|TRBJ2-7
TGCAGCGTTGAAGATTTGTCCGAGCAGTACTTC
CSVEDLSEQYF
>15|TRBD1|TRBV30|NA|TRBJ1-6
TGTGCCTGGAGCAGGGGGGGCGAAGGCGATTCACCCCTCCACTTT
CAWSRGGEGDSPLHF
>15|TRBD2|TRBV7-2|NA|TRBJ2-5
TGTGCCAGCAGCTCCCTAGCGGGAGTACAAGAGACCCAGTACTTC
CASSSLAGVQETQYF
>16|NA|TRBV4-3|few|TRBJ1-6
TGCGCCAGCAGCCAAGATCCGACCAGATCTAATTCACCCCTCCACTTT
CASSQDPTRSNSPLHF
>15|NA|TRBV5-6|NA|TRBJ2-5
TGTGCCAGCAGCCGCCCGTTCGGAACCCAAGAGACCCAGTACTTC
CASSRPFGTQETQYF
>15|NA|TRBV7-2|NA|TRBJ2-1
TGTGCCAGCAGCACAACAGGGCTAGGATACAATGAGCAGTTCTTC
CASSTTGLGYNEQFF
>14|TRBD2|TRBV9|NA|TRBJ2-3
TGTGCCAGCAGCCCTAGCGGGGTGGGAGATACGCAGTATTTT
CASSPSGVGDTQYF
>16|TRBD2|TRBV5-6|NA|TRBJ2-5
TGTGCCAGCAGCTCCGTCGGGAGGCAAACCCAAGAGACCCAGTACTTC
CASSSVGRQTQETQYF
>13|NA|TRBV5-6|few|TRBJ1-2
TGTGCCAGCAGCCCGACATCTAACTATGGCTACACCTTC
CASSPTSNYGYTF
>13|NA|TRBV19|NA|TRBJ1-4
TGTGCCAGTAGGCTAGCAACTAATGAAAAACTGTTTTTT
CASRLATNEKLFF
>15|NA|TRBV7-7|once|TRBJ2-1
TGTGCCAGCAGCTTAGGAGATCCCGCCTACAATGAGCAGTTCTTC
CASSLGDPAYNEQFF
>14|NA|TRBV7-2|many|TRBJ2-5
TGTGCCAGCAGCTTGCAGGGAGGCCAAGAGACCCAGTACTTC
CASSLQGGQETQYF
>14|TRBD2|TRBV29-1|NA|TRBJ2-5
TGCAGCGCTATGGGGACTACCGGTATAGAGACCCAGTACTTC
CSAMGTTGIETQYF
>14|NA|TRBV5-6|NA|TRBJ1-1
TGTGCCAGCAGCCTGGACAGTGTGACATCTGAAGCTTTCTTT
CASSLDSVTSEAFF
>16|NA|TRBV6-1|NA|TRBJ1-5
TGTGCCAGCAGTGAAGCGACGCAGGGGATCGATCAGCCCCAGCATTTT
CASSEATQGIDQPQHF
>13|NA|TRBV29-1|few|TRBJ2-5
TGCAGCGTTCCGGGGGCGGCGGGAGAAACCCAGTACTTC
CSVPGAAGETQYF
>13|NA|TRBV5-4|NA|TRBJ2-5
TGTGCCAGCAGCAAAGGATCACACGAGACCCAGTACTTC
CASSKGSHETQYF
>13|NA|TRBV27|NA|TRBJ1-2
TGTGCCAGCAGATCAGGTGTTAACTATGGCTACACCTTC
CASRSGVNYGYTF
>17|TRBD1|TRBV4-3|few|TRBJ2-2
TGCGCCAGCAGCCAAGTGGGACCGGGACAGGGCTTCGCTGGGCTGTTTTTT
CASSQVGPGQGFAGLFF
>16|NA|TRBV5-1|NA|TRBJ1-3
TGCGCCAGCAGCTTGGATGGCAGGCCCTCTGGAAACACCATATATTTT
CASSLDGRPSGNTIYF
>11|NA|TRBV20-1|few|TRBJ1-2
TGCAGTGCTAGAGCCACCTATGGCTACACCTTC
CSARATYGYTF
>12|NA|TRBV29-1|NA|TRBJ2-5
TGCAGCGTTGCGGTAGGGTTGGAGACCCAGTACTTC
CSVAVGLETQYF
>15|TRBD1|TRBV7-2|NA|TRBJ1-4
TGTGCCAGCAGCTCTTCGGGACAGTTTAATGAAAAACTGTTTTTT
CASSSSGQFNEKLFF
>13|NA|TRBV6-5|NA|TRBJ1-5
TGTGCCAGCAGTCGGCAGGGGAATCAGCCCCAGCATTTT
CASSRQGNQPQHF
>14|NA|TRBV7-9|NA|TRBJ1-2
TGTGCCAGCAGCCCTCGGGTAACGGTAGATGGCTACACCTTC
CASSPRVTVDGYTF